Shown below are 31 T cell receptor beta chains from a single sample sequenced in a study of OX40 agonist ivuxolimab in advanced cancers. To prepare the library, the immunoSEQ multiplex PCR assay was applied. In TCRdb, the immuneACCESS table is reduced to in-frame sequences with V and J assigned. These tables do not hold every clone; where another copy was compared, an unresolved V gene accounts for under half, and the others remain unexplained. This sample comprises about 80,000 clones, approximately 84% of them detected only once. 20% to 30% of the sample rests with the top ten. The sequencing here drew on CD4+ or CD8+ T cells sorted from blood, taken in a trial of the OX40 agonist ivuxolimab. Receptor source: an adult with an advanced solid tumor such as melanoma, head and neck, liver or kidney cancer.

The rearrangement joins TRBV6-5 to TRBJ1-5; D gene unclear. The CDR3 covers 13 residues. CDR1 is MNHEY, CDR2 SVGAGI, per germline. Trimming took off 4 bases at V and 4 bases at J, with 8 bases between the two ends. CDR3 coding DNA: TGTGCCAGCAGTTCGGGGATAAATCAGCCCCAGCATTTT. Encoded protein: CASSSGINQPQHF.

The rearrangement joins TRBV4-2 to TRBJ2-5; 9 nucleotides match TRBD1. Germline values: CDR1 LGHNA, CDR2 YNFKEQ. V lost 5 bases and J lost 5; bases outside the gene matches: 6. This CDR3 spans 14 amino acids. As DNA, the CDR3 is TGTGCCAGCAGCTCAACAGGGGGCGACGAGACCCAGTACTTC. This gives the protein CASSSTGGDETQYF.

This clone was recorded once. V usage is TRBV30 and J usage is TRBJ1-5; unclear D gene. The CDR3 has 17 residues. Germline CDR1 GTSNPN, CDR2 SVGIG (reference sequence). Trimming removed 2 bases at V and 0 bases at J, with 17 bases between. The CDR3 here is CAWSMYEGGVSNQPQHF. As DNA, the CDR3 is TGTGCCTGGAGTATGTACGAGGGCGGGGTTAGCAATCAGCCCCAGCATTTT.

This chain joins TRBV2 and TRBJ1-1; D is perhaps TRBD1 (5 bases). The CDR3 loop spans 14 amino acids. V shed 11 bases and J shed 5 bases, with 21 bases lying between them. CDR1 SNHLY and CDR2 FYNNEI come from the germline V gene. CDR3 sequence reads: CAGNFRLGETEAFF. In DNA, the CDR3 is TGTGCCGGCAATTTCCGTTTGGGGGAAACTGAAGCTTTCTTT.

This clone was counted at least ten times. This chain uses TRBV16 with TRBJ1-2; D is perhaps TRBD1 (5 bases). V was trimmed by 0 bases and J by 6 bases, leaving 14 bases between them. CDR3 length: 15 residues. Germline loops: CDR1 KGHSY, CDR2 FQNENV. The CDR3, as DNA: TGTGCCAGCAGCCAATCCCCCGAGGGCAGGGATGGCTACACCTTC. Translation gives CASSQSPEGRDGYTF. Supplemented by reference TRBV16 and TRBJ1-2, the full variable domain reads GEEVAQTPKHLVRGEGQKAKLYCAPIKGHSYVFWYQQVLKNEFKFLISFQNENVFDETGMPKERFSAKCLPNSPCSLEIQATKLEDSAVYFCASSQSPEGRDGYTFGSGTRLTVV.

This sequence joins TRBV29-1 and TRBJ2-1; possible D gene TRBD1, 6 bases. CDR1 is SQVTM and CDR2 is ANQGSEA in the germline V gene. The CDR3 is 12 amino acids. Trimming left V 5 bases short and J 12 bases short, with 17 bases between. This CDR3 is CSVIQGQRGQFF. In DNA, the CDR3 is TGCAGCGTTATCCAGGGACAACGGGGGCAGTTCTTC.

V and J are TRBV30 and TRBJ1-4, with D possibly TRBD1 on 6 matching bases. Germline V gives CDR1 GTSNPN, CDR2 SVGIG (reference sequence). Trimming took 2 bases from V and 4 from J, leaving 14 bases between them. This CDR3 contains 15 residues. The chain's CDR3 is CAWSPLTGLNEKLFF. CDR3 coding DNA: TGTGCCTGGAGTCCACTGACAGGACTTAATGAAAAACTGTTTTTT.

The chain has TRBV7-9 and TRBJ2-2; TRBD2 is a possible D gene (5 bases). CDR3 length equals 15 residues. Germline V gene sequence: CDR1 SEHNR, CDR2 FQNEAQ (reference sequence). The V end lost 7 bases, the J end lost 3 bases, and 15 bases lay between the germline ends. CDR3 nucleotides: TGTGCCAGCAAAGTCGGGGAGAGCGACACCGGGGAGCTGTTTTTT. Amino acids: CASKVGESDTGELFF.

V is TRBV5-1 and J is TRBJ2-1; TRBD2 aligns across 10 bases. V lost 4 bases to trimming and J lost 0 bases; unmatched junction nucleotides: 13. The CDR3 totals 19 residues. The V gene's germline CDR1 is SGHRS and CDR2 YFSETQ. CDR3 sequence (DNA): TGCGCCAGCAGCCACCCCCTTCTTCCTAGCGGGAGCTCCTACAATGAGCAGTTCTTC. Translating it yields CASSHPLLPSGSSYNEQFF.

The chain has TRBV9 and TRBJ2-2; TRBD2 matches at 8 bases. The CDR3 spans 16 residues. Germline assignment: CDR1 SGDLS and CDR2 YYNGEE. The J segment lost 0 bases and the V segment lost 4 bases, leaving 5 bases of the junction unmatched. The CDR3 bases are TGTGCCAGCAGCCTTTCGGGGGGGACGAACACCGGGGAGCTGTTTTTT. Amino acid sequence: CASSLSGGTNTGELFF.

The chain recombines TRBV10-3 with TRBJ2-2; no definite D call. Germline assignment: CDR1 ENHRY and CDR2 SYGVKD. This CDR3 has 13 amino acids. V shed 2 bases and J shed 6 bases, with 7 bases lying between them. The CDR3 region is CAISEIQPGELFF. In DNA form, the CDR3 reads TGTGCCATCAGTGAGATACAGCCCGGGGAGCTGTTTTTT.

V is TRBV11-2 and J is TRBJ2-3, with TRBD1 matching over 7 bases. Germline CDR1 reads SGHAT; CDR2 reads FQNNGV. The V segment lost 5 bases and the J segment 1 base; nucleotides outside the gene matches: 6. The CDR3 is 15 amino acids. CDR3 in amino acids: CASSLYQGGTDTQYF. The CDR3 nucleotides read TGTGCCAGCAGCCTCTACCAGGGGGGCACAGATACGCAGTATTTT.

This clone turned up a few times. The chain combines TRBV2 with TRBJ1-6; 10 bases are a match to TRBD1. V gave up 5 bases and J gave up 5 bases; unmatched junction bases: 6. CDR3 length: 16 amino acids. Germline V CDR1 and CDR2: SNHLY, FYNNEI. CDR3 in amino acids: CASSWDRGIDNSPLHF. The CDR3, as DNA: TGTGCCAGCAGTTGGGACAGGGGAATTGATAATTCACCCCTCCACTTT. The variable domain in full, completed from reference TRBV2 and TRBJ1-6, reads EPEVTQTPSHQVTQMGQEVILRCVPISNHLYFYWYRQILGQKVEFLVSFYNNEISEKSEIFDDQFSVERPDGSNFTLKIRSTKLEDSAMYFCASSWDRGIDNSPLHFGNGTRLTVT.

V usage is TRBV10-3 and J usage is TRBJ1-2, with 8 bases that match TRBD1. Germline V gene data show CDR1 as ENHRY and CDR2 as SYGVKD. This CDR3 contains 13 residues. The CDR3 nucleotides are TGTGTAACTGGGGACAGGACTCACTATGGCTACACCTTC. This translates into CVTGDRTHYGYTF.

This chain joins TRBV19 and TRBJ2-1, with no clear D. Trimming took 6 bases from V and 4 from J, leaving 10 bases between them. The CDR3 is made up of 13 amino acids. Germline-derived CDR1 and CDR2 are LNHDA and SQIVND (reference sequence). Here the CDR3 DNA reads TGTGCCAGTAGCACGACAACGTACAATGAGCAGTTCTTC. Its translation: CASSTTTYNEQFF.

This sequence joins TRBV5-4 and TRBJ1-2; D unclear. CDR3 length equals 15 residues. V was pared by 4 bases and J by 2 bases, with 15 bases between. Per germline, CDR1 SGHNT and CDR2 YYREEE (reference sequence). The CDR3 spells CASSRDSSANYGYTF. The CDR3, as DNA: TGTGCCAGCAGCCGCGACTCCTCGGCCAACTATGGCTACACCTTC.

CDR3: CSVNSGNTIYF. Written as DNA, the CDR3 is TGCAGCGTTAATTCTGGAAACACCATATATTTT. The chain uses TRBV29-1 and TRBJ1-3; no firm D call. The CDR3 has 11 residues. With 5 bases removed from V and 1 base from J, the gap between germline ends came to 3 bases. Germline CDR1 SQVTM, CDR2 ANQGSEA.

V and J are TRBV9 and TRBJ1-1, with D unclear. Per germline, CDR1 SGDLS and CDR2 YYNGEE. The CDR3 is 14 residues long. The germline V and J ends were trimmed by 0 bases and 3 bases, with 9 bases remaining between them. The CDR3 is CASSVVGRDTEAFF. CDR3 DNA sequence: TGTGCCAGCAGCGTAGTGGGCAGAGACACTGAAGCTTTCTTT.

This rearrangement joins TRBV20-1 to TRBJ1-1; D gene unclear. Germline V gives CDR1 DFQATT, CDR2 SNEGSKA (reference sequence). Deletions cut 6 bases from V and 12 bases from J, with 17 bases between. The length of the CDR3 is 11 residues. CDR3 loop: CSASTAGPTFF. The CDR3 DNA reads as TGCAGTGCCTCTACGGCCGGTCCCACTTTCTTT.

The V call is TRBV6-5, the J call TRBJ2-1; 7 bases align to TRBD2. In germline, CDR1 is MNHEY, CDR2 SVGAGI. This CDR3 region has 13 residues. After removal of 2 bases from V and 6 bases from J, the junction contained 1 base not matched to a gene. The CDR3 spells CASSYREGNEQFF. CDR3 DNA sequence: TGTGCCAGCAGTTACAGGGAGGGCAATGAGCAGTTCTTC.

This clone has only one observation. The gene calls are TRBV10-3 and TRBJ2-7, with TRBD2 as a possible D gene (6 bases). V gave up 10 bases and J gave up 6 bases, with 19 bases separating them. This CDR3 contains 13 residues. Germline V CDR1 and CDR2: ENHRY, SYGVKD. As DNA, the CDR3 is TGTGCCACCAACCCGGGAGCTCACCCCGAGCAGTACTTC. Translating gives CATNPGAHPEQYF.

The rearrangement joins TRBV14 to TRBJ2-1, with D tentatively TRBD2 (5 bases). Germline values: CDR1 SGHDN, CDR2 FVKESK. CDR3 length equals 15 residues. V lost 4 bases and J 0 bases, leaving 10 bases between the germline ends. The CDR3 region is CASSLWESSYNEQFF. CDR3 in DNA: TGTGCCAGCAGCCTTTGGGAGAGCTCCTACAATGAGCAGTTCTTC.

The rearrangement links TRBV4-3 to TRBJ1-4; D is possibly TRBD1 (6 bases). In germline, CDR1 is LGHNA, CDR2 YSLEER. V lost 0 bases and J 11 bases, leaving 16 bases between the germline ends. The CDR3 runs to 15 residues. CDR3 sequence: CASSQDNRQESKLFF. CDR3 nucleotide sequence: TGCGCCAGCAGCCAAGATAACCGACAGGAGTCGAAACTGTTTTTT.

V gene TRBV11-2 combines with J gene TRBJ2-3; D is possibly TRBD2 (5 bases). CDR1 and CDR2 from the germline V gene are SGHAT and FQNNGV. The CDR3 has 14 amino acids. The V and J ends lost 1 base and 6 bases respectively, with 11 bases between them. The CDR3 DNA reads as TGTGCCAGCAGCTTAGCACGGGGTATTGATACGCAGTATTTT. Translated, it gives CASSLARGIDTQYF.

The genes are TRBV5-1 and TRBJ1-1; tentatively, D is TRBD1 (5 bases). The CDR3 extends over 13 amino acids. In germline, CDR1 is SGHRS, CDR2 YFSETQ. Trimming cost V 3 bases and J 11 bases, with 17 bases left between them. CDR3 coding DNA: TGCGCCAGCAGCTGGGACTCTGAGAGTCCGGCTTTCTTT. It yields the protein CASSWDSESPAFF.

The chain carries TRBV6-6 and TRBJ2-7, with D uncertain. Trimming shortened V by 6 bases and J by 0 bases, and 9 bases separated the two germline ends. Looked up from germline, CDR1 is MNHNY and CDR2 is SVGAGI (reference sequence). The CDR3 contains 13 residues. As DNA, the CDR3 is TGTGCCAGCAGCTGGCTCAGCTCCTACGAGCAGTACTTC. The encoded protein is CASSWLSSYEQYF.

The chain carries TRBV7-9 and TRBJ2-1, with D possibly TRBD1 on 6 matching bases. Germline lookup yields CDR1 SEHNR and CDR2 FQNEAQ (reference sequence). The CDR3 sequence is 14 residues long. The germline V and J ends were trimmed by 2 bases and 5 bases, with 10 bases remaining between them. Here the CDR3 reads CASSLRHRDNEQFF. For the CDR3, the DNA is TGTGCCAGCAGCTTAAGGCACAGGGACAATGAGCAGTTCTTC.

The J gene is TRBJ1-2, the V gene TRBV4-3, with D unclear. Trimming cost V 0 bases and J 2 bases, with 10 bases left between them. This CDR3 spans 15 amino acids. Germline values: CDR1 LGHNA, CDR2 YSLEER. CDR3 nucleotides: TGCGCCAGCAGCCAAGATCCGGGAAGGAACTATGGCTACACCTTC. Translating it yields CASSQDPGRNYGYTF.

The chain links TRBV5-1 to TRBJ2-5, with D unclear. The ends were cut back, 0 bases at V and 1 base at J, with 10 bases in the middle. Germline V gives CDR1 SGHRS, CDR2 YFSETQ. The CDR3 sequence is 15 residues long. The CDR3 DNA reads TGCGCCAGCAGCTTGGGAGCGAATAGCCAAGAGACCCAGTACTTC. Its protein product is CASSLGANSQETQYF.

The chain couples TRBV29-1 to TRBJ2-5, with no clear D. Trimming took off 3 bases at V and 5 bases at J, with 13 bases between the two ends. From germline, CDR1 is SQVTM and CDR2 ANQGSEA. This CDR3 contains 13 residues. The CDR3 reads CSVELVAWETQYF. As DNA, the CDR3 is TGCAGCGTTGAGTTGGTAGCTTGGGAGACCCAGTACTTC.

The rearrangement joins TRBV28 to TRBJ2-5; no reliable D call. The closer fit of TRBJ2-7 to the DNA end suggests the J call may be wrong. Germline assignment: CDR1 MDHEN and CDR2 SYDVKM. The CDR3 is made up of 14 amino acids. CDR3 nucleotide sequence: TGTGCCAGCAGTTTAGTAGAGGCCGTATACGAGCAGTACTTC. Translating gives CASSLVEAVYEQYF.